The T cell receptor (beta chain) described here comes from a study of blood T cell repertoires in COVID-19. Looking at the study overall: From T cells, B-cell-depleted T cells, or PBMCs came the material, which was cDNA or gDNA.

The CDR3 is 16 amino acids. Per the germline V gene, CDR1 is SGHRS and CDR2 is YFSETQ. The V gene lost 4 bases and the J gene lost 1 base, with 17 bases spanning the gap. Clones were read by immunoSEQ multiplex PCR, and TCRdb kept only the in-frame ones, dropping some. Of around 140,000 clones in the sample, approximately 89% are singletons; the top ten hold about 10%. The V call is TRBV5-1, the J call TRBJ2-5; D possibly corresponds to TRBD2 (6 bases). The sequenced sample was peripheral blood. The source of this sequence is a man in his 60s with active or convalescent COVID-19. CDR3 region: CASSPFDGGLQETQYF. DNA for the CDR3: TGCGCCAGCAGCCCATTCGACGGGGGACTCCAAGAGACCCAGTACTTC.